This TCR beta chain was retrieved from a study of blood T cell repertoires in COVID-19. Clones were sequenced by immunoSEQ multiplex PCR, and TCRdb holds only the in-frame ones, with some missing. The sample consists of around 500,000 clones, approximately 90% of them appearing once. The receptor comes from a woman aged 60-70 years who had recovered from COVID-19. The sequenced sample was PBMCs or T cells enriched from blood (not recorded which).

CDR3 protein: CASSYNSGGTGELFF. The CDR3 DNA follows: TGTGCCAGCAGTTATAACAGCGGAGGAACCGGGGAGCTGTTTTTT. The chain couples TRBV6-6 to TRBJ2-2; a possible D gene is TRBD2 (5 bases). The CDR3 extends over 15 amino acids. Germline V gene sequence: CDR1 MNHNY, CDR2 SVGAGI (reference sequence). The V end lost 3 bases, the J end lost 5 bases, and 13 bases lay between the germline ends.